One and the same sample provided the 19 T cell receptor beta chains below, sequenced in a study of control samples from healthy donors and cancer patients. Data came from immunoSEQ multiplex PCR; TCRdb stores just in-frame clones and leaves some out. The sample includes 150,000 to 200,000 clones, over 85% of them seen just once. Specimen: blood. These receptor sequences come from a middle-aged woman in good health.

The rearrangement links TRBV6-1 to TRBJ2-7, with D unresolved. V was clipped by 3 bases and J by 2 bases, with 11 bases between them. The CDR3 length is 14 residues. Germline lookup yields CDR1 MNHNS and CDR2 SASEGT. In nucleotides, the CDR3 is TGTGCCAGCAGTGATCAGCAGGTCACCTACGAGCAGTACTTC. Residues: CASSDQQVTYEQYF.

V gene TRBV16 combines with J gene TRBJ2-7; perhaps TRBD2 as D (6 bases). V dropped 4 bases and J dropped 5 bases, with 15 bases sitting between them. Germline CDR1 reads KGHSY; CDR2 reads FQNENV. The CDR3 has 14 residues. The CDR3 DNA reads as TGTGCCAGCAGCCCCTCTAGCGTGGAACACGAGCAGTACTTC. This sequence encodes CASSPSSVEHEQYF.

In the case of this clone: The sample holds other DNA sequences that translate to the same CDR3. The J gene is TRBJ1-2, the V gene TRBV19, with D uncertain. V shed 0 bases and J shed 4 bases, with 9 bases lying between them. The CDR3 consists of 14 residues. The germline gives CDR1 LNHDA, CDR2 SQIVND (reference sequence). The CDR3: CASSIETAFYGYTF. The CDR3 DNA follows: TGTGCCAGTAGTATAGAAACAGCATTCTATGGCTACACCTTC.

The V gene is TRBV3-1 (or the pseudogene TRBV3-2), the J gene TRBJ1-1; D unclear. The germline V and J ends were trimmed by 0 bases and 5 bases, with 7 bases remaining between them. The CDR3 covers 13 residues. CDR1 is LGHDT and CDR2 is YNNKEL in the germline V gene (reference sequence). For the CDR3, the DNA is TGTGCCAGCAGCCAAGATCGGCGGACTGAAGCTTTCTTT. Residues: CASSQDRRTEAFF.

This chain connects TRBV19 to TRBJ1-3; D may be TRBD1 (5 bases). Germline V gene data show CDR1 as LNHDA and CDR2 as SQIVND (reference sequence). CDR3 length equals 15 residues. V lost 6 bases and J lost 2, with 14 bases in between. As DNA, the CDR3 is TGTGCCAGTAGCAGTCAGGGTCTCCCTGGAAACACCATATATTTT. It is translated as CASSSQGLPGNTIYF.

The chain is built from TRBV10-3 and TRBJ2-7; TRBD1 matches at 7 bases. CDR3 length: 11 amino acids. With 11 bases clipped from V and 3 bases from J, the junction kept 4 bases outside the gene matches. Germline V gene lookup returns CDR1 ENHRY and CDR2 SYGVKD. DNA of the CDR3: TGTGCCTCCGGACAGGACTACGAGCAGTACTTC. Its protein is CASGQDYEQYF.

CDR3 bases: TGTGCCAGCAGTTACTTCAGGAACTATGGCTACACCTTC. This translates into CASSYFRNYGYTF. The chain links TRBV6-5 to TRBJ1-2; D not resolved. The CDR3 is 13 amino acids. V was pared by 1 base and J by 2 bases, with 5 bases between. Germline V CDR1 and CDR2: MNHEY, SVGAGI.

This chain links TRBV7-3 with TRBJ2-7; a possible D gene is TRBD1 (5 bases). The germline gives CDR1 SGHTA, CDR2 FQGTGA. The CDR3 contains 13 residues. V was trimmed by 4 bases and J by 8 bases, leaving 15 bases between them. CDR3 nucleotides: TGTGCCAGCAGCTCGTGGGGCAACCCCAAGCAGTACTTC. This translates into CASSSWGNPKQYF.

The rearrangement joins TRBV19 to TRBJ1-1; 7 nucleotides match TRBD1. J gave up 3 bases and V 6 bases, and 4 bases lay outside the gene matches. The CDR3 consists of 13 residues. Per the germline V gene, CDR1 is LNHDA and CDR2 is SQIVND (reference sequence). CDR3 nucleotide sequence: TGTGCCAGTAGCTTGGGGACAGACACTGAAGCTTTCTTT. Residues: CASSLGTDTEAFF.

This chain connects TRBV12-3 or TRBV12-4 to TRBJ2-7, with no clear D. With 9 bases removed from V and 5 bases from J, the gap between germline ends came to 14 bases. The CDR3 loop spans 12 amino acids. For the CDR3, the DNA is TGTGCCAGTCGGTTTCGGGTGAACGAGCAGTACTTC. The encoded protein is CASRFRVNEQYF.

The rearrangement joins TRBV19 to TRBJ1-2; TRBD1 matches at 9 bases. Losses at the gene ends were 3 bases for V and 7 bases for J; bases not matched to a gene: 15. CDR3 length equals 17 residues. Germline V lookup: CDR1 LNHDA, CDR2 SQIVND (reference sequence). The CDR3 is CASSIQVGTGTAFGYTF. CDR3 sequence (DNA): TGTGCCAGTAGTATTCAGGTTGGGACAGGGACGGCCTTTGGCTACACCTTC.

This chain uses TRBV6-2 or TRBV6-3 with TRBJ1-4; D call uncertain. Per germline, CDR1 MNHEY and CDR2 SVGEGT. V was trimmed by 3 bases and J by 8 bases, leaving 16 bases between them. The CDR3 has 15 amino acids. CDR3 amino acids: CASSYGNRRGEKLFF. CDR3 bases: TGTGCCAGCAGTTATGGGAACCGCCGAGGCGAAAAACTGTTTTTT.

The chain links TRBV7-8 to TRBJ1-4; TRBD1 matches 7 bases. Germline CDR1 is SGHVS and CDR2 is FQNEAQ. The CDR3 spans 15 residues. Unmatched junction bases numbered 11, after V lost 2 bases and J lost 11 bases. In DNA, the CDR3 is TGTGCCAGCAGCTTAAGAATTCTGGACAGGATGAAACTGTTTTTT. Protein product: CASSLRILDRMKLFF. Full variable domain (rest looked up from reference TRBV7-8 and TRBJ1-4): GAGVSQSPRYKVAKRGQDVALRCDPISGHVSLFWYQQALGQGPEFLTYFQNEAQLDKSGLPSDRFFAERPEGSVSTLKIQRTQQEDSAVYLCASSLRILDRMKLFFGSGTQLSVL.

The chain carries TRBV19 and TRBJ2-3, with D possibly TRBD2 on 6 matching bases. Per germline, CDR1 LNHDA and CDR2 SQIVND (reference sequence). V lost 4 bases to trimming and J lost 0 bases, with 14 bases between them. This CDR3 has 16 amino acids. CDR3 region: CASSNRPSASTDTQYF. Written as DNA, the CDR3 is TGTGCCAGTAGTAACCGGCCTAGCGCTAGCACAGATACGCAGTATTTT.

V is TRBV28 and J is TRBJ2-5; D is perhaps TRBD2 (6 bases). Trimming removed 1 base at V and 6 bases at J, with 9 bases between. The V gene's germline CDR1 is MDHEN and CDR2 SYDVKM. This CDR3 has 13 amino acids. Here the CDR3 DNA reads TGTGCCAGCAGTTTATTGCGGGGCCAGACCCAGTACTTC. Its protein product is CASSLLRGQTQYF.

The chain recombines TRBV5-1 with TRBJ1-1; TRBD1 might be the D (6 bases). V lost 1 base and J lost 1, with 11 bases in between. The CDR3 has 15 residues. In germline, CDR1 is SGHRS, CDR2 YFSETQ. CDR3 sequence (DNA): TGCGCCAGCAGCTTGCTCCCAGGGGAGAACACTGAAGCTTTCTTT. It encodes CASSLLPGENTEAFF.

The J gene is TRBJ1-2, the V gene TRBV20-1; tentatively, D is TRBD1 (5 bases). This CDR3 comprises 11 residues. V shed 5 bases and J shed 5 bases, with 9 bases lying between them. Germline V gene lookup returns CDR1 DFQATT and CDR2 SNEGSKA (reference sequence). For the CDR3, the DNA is TGCAGTGCTCGTCAGGGTTATGGCTACACCTTC. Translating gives CSARQGYGYTF.

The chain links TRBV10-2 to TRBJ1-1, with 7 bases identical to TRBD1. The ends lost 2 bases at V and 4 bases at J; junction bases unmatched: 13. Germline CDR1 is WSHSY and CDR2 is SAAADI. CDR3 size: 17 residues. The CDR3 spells CASSELYRGAGFTEAFF. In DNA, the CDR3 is TGCGCCAGCAGTGAGCTTTACAGGGGCGCAGGATTCACTGAAGCTTTCTTT.

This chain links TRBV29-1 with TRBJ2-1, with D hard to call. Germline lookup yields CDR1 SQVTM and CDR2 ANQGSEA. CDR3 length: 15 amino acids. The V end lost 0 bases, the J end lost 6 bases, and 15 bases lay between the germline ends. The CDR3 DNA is TGCAGCGTTGAAGATTTTAGGCAGGCGCCCAATGAGCAGTTCTTC. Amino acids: CSVEDFRQAPNEQFF.